What follows is one TCR beta chain and its context. The data originate from a study of control samples from healthy donors and cancer patients. Method: immunoSEQ multiplex PCR; TCRdb's copy keeps in-frame clones and lacks some. The top ten clones hold just under 40% of a sample with about 46,000 clones, almost 90% of them seen once. The sequenced sample was PBMCs. This sequence was found in a man aged 45-65 years with head and neck cancer.

The CDR3 DNA sequence: TGTGCCAGCAGTGACGTTTTCGGAGAGACCCAGTACTTC. Amino acid sequence: CASSDVFGETQYF. The rearrangement uses TRBV6-4 and TRBJ2-5, with D unclear. V lost 2 bases, J lost 4 bases, and 8 bases lay in between. CDR3 length: 13 residues. CDR1 MRHNA and CDR2 SNTAGT come from the germline V gene.